This passage covers 7 T cell receptor beta chains from one sample sequenced in a study of human T cells and chemical hapten exposure. Time point indicated: patch test 1, 2 weeks after DPC sensitization. The treatment was: therapeutic diphenylcyclopropenone sensitization with weekly scalp DPC. TCRdb reprocessed the RACE reads via MiXCR and lists one record per CDR3 protein. This repertoire shows 95,000 to 150,000 distinct CDR3 sequences, approximately 14% found once; its top ten account for around 0.84%. Sample: whole blood, taken in connection with sensitization to the hapten diphenylcyclopropenone (DPC). Source of these receptors: a young man with alopecia areata. Some clones in this sample may be carry-over from other donors' samples.

This clonotype has ten or more counts. The V call is TRBV7-3, the J call TRBJ2-5; D perhaps matches TRBD2 (6 bases). Trimming stripped 0 bases from V and 14 bases from J, with 19 bases between. This CDR3 contains 14 residues. CDR1 SGHTA and CDR2 FQGTGA come from the germline V gene. The CDR3 here is CASSLTGGASEIYF. The CDR3 DNA sequence: TGTGCCAGCAGCTTAACGGGGGGTGCTAGCGAGATATACTTC. The variable domain in full, with the rest retrieved from reference TRBV7-3 and TRBJ2-5, is GAGVSQTPSNKVTEKGKYVELRCDPISGHTALYWYRQSLGQGPEFLIYFQGTGAADDSGLPNDRFFAVRPEGSVSTLKIQRTERGDSAVYLCASSLTGGASEIYFGPGTRLLVL.

This clonotype was counted only a few times. This chain joins TRBV6-2 or TRBV6-3 and TRBJ1-1; D is unresolved. The germline CDR1 and CDR2 sequences are MNHEY and SVGEGT. Trimming took 0 bases from V and 0 from J, leaving 8 bases between them. The CDR3 loop spans 15 amino acids. CDR3 in DNA: TGTGCCAGCAGTTACTCGAGAGGGCTGAACACTGAAGCTTTCTTT. Its translation: CASSYSRGLNTEAFF.

V and J are TRBV7-2 and TRBJ2-3, with 9 bases that match TRBD1. There are 14 residues in the CDR3. V lost 8 bases, J lost 5 bases, and 8 bases stayed unmatched. Per the germline V gene, CDR1 is SGHTA and CDR2 is FQGNSA. Here the CDR3 DNA reads TGTGCCAGCGGCGCCGGGACAGGGCGAGATACGCAGTATTTT. Protein: CASGAGTGRDTQYF. Combining the CDR3 with reference TRBV7-2 and TRBJ2-3 gives the whole variable domain GAGVSQSPSNKVTEKGKDVELRCDPISGHTALYWYRQSLGQGLEFLIYFQGNSAPDKSGLPSDRFSAERTGGSVSTLTIQRTQQEDSAVYLCASGAGTGRDTQYFGPGTRLTVL.

This clonotype was seen a few times. The chain employs TRBV7-2 and TRBJ2-5; 7 nucleotides line up with TRBD1. V lost 2 bases, J lost 1 base, and 4 bases stayed unmatched. The CDR3 extends over 15 amino acids. CDR1 is SGHTA and CDR2 is FQGNSA in the germline V gene. The CDR3 spells CASSLIWDSQETQYF. The CDR3 coding sequence is TGTGCCAGCAGCTTAATATGGGACAGCCAAGAGACCCAGTACTTC.

V is TRBV6-1 and J is TRBJ1-1, with 7 bases lining up with TRBD1. The CDR3 contains 11 residues. The germline CDR1 and CDR2 sequences are MNHNS and SASEGT. Unmatched junction bases numbered 6, after V lost 6 bases and J lost 11 bases. The CDR3 bases are TGTGCCAGCAGCGATACAGGGGTCGCTTTCTTT. This codes for CASSDTGVAFF.

V gene TRBV6-5 combines with J gene TRBJ2-7; 7 bases agree with TRBD1. With 6 bases clipped from V and 2 bases from J, the junction kept 4 bases outside the gene matches. This CDR3 is built from 13 residues. CDR1 is MNHEY, CDR2 SVGAGI, per germline. The CDR3 is CASRGTGAYEQYF. The CDR3 DNA reads TGTGCCAGCAGAGGAACAGGGGCCTACGAGCAGTACTTC.

This clonotype was observed a few times. The chain employs TRBV6-6 and TRBJ1-5, with D possibly TRBD1 on 6 matching bases. V shed 6 bases and J shed 3 bases, with 12 bases lying between them. This CDR3 is 14 amino acids long. Germline CDR1 reads MNHNY; CDR2 reads SVGAGI (reference sequence). As DNA, the CDR3 is TGTGCCAGCAGGGAGGGGGGAGCCAATCAGCCCCAGCATTTT. It specifies CASREGGANQPQHF.